Listed below are T cell receptor beta chains from one sample, sequenced in a study of T cells in Graves' hyperthyroidism and ophthalmopathy. One entry per CDR3 protein, called by TCRdb with MiXCR from the multiplex PCR reads. The table includes hundreds of thousands of distinct CDR3 sequences, 14% to 15% detected once. The sample was blood. The source is a man younger than 30 with Graves' ophthalmopathy. CDR3s include the opening cysteine and the closing phenylalanine or tryptophan. The order of the fields is J gene, D gene, V gene, clone size, CDR3 DNA, CDR3 protein. D genes are given only for firm matches. Clone size, where shown, is once, few, many, or a class for clones that have expanded.

J gene: TRBJ1-2
D gene: -
V gene: TRBV24-1
clone size: -
CDR3 DNA: TGTGCCACCAGCGATCTTCGACGCGGCTATGGCTACACCTTC
CDR3 protein: CATSDLRRGYGYTF

J gene: TRBJ2-1
D gene: -
V gene: TRBV5-1
clone size: many
CDR3 DNA: TGCGCCAGCAGCTTGGAACGGTCCTCGGGGAATGAGCAGTTCTTC
CDR3 protein: CASSLERSSGNEQFF

J gene: TRBJ2-2
D gene: -
V gene: TRBV9
clone size: -
CDR3 DNA: TGTGCCAGCAGCGGCGGGCGGATGAACACCGGGGAGCTGTTTTTT
CDR3 protein: CASSGGRMNTGELFF

J gene: TRBJ2-2
D gene: TRBD2
V gene: TRBV20-1
clone size: -
CDR3 DNA: TGCAGTGCCACTAGCGGGGGGGGAGGTACCGGGGAGCTGTTTTTT
CDR3 protein: CSATSGGGGTGELFF

J gene: TRBJ2-3
D gene: TRBD2
V gene: TRBV5-4
clone size: many
CDR3 DNA: TGTGCCAGCAGCTCCACACTAGCGGGACCCACAGATACGCAGTATTTT
CDR3 protein: CASSSTLAGPTDTQYF

J gene: TRBJ1-1
D gene: -
V gene: TRBV6-1
clone size: many
CDR3 DNA: TGTGCCAGCAGTGGAGATTGGAACATGAACACTGAAGCTTTCTTT
CDR3 protein: CASSGDWNMNTEAFF

J gene: TRBJ2-5
D gene: -
V gene: TRBV5-8
clone size: -
CDR3 DNA: TGTGCCAGCAGCTTGGATATAGCGGATGGAGAGACCCAGTACTTC
CDR3 protein: CASSLDIADGETQYF

J gene: TRBJ2-3
D gene: TRBD2
V gene: TRBV10-3
clone size: few
CDR3 DNA: TGTGCCACCGGAGCGGGAGTGCTGACAGATACGCAGTATTTT
CDR3 protein: CATGAGVLTDTQYF

J gene: TRBJ2-1
D gene: TRBD2
V gene: TRBV20-1
clone size: many
CDR3 DNA: TGCAGTGCTGTCGGGGGGGCCGGATACAATGAGCAGTTCTTC
CDR3 protein: CSAVGGAGYNEQFF

J gene: TRBJ2-5
D gene: TRBD2
V gene: TRBV7-2
clone size: once
CDR3 DNA: TGTGCCAGCTCCTACCGCGCGGGGGGGGGGGCCAGGGAGACCCAGTACTTC
CDR3 protein: CASSYRAGGGARETQYF

J gene: TRBJ1-6
D gene: -
V gene: TRBV6-1
clone size: -
CDR3 DNA: TGTGCCAGCAGTGAGGGGCCGGAGGTGAATTCACCCCTCCACTTT
CDR3 protein: CASSEGPEVNSPLHF